This is a list of T cell receptor beta chains from one sample in a study of beta chain features in type 1 diabetes. Assay: immunoSEQ multiplex PCR; the TCRdb copy retains only in-frame clones and omits some. Counted here are about 370,000 clones, 8.5% to 10% occurring once; the ten biggest clones make up over 0.45%. The sample was central memory CD4+ T cells from blood. The receptors shown here come from a man younger than 45 with type 1 diabetes. Each CDR3 is given with its conserved first and last residue. The D gene is left open where the match is weak. Some rows mark clone size as missing; the rest say once, few, many or name a class of expanded clone.

D gene | J gene | clone size | V gene | CDR3 protein | CDR3 DNA
. | TRBJ1-1 | . | TRBV5-1 | CASSLAQGRSTEAFF | TGCGCCAGCAGCTTGGCCCAGGGACGGAGCACTGAAGCTTTCTTT
. | TRBJ2-3 | few | TRBV7-3 | CASQAGTSTDTQYF | TGTGCCAGTCAAGCGGGCACTAGCACAGATACGCAGTATTTT
. | TRBJ2-5 | . | TRBV7-7 | CASSLAGARDPPETQYF | TGTGCTAGCAGCTTAGCAGGGGCCAGGGACCCCCCGGAGACCCAGTACTTC
TRBD1 | TRBJ2-7 | . | TRBV5-6 | CASSSLGDRGVYEQYF | TGTGCCAGCAGCTCCCTAGGGGACAGGGGGGTTTACGAGCAGTACTTC
. | TRBJ1-2 | few | TRBV19 | CASTERDFYGYTF | TGTGCCAGTACCGAACGGGACTTCTATGGCTACACCTTC
. | TRBJ2-2 | . | TRBV9 | CASSETLGNTGELFF | TGTGCCAGCAGCGAAACCCTAGGAAACACCGGGGAGCTGTTTTTT
. | TRBJ1-5 | many | TRBV21-1 | CASSTRQGTGQPQHF | TGTGCCAGCAGCACTCGACAGGGAACAGGGCAGCCCCAGCATTTT
. | TRBJ1-3 | many | TRBV6-6 | CASSRDLGGNTIYF | TGTGCCAGCAGTAGGGACCTAGGGGGAAACACCATATATTTT
. | TRBJ2-7 | . | TRBV7-9 | CASSTNSYEQYF | TGTGCCAGCAGCACCAACTCCTACGAGCAGTACTTC
. | TRBJ2-3 | . | TRBV11-2 | CASSSLRQTDTQYF | TGTGCCAGCAGCTCCCTCCGACAGACAGATACGCAGTATTTT